The table lists the clone carrying this T cell receptor beta chain with a few counts. Its antigen is unknown. The sample contains more than one DNA sequence encoding this CDR3. The PCR was carried out with 60 Vbeta primers and 13 Jbeta primers. Clones were read by immunoSEQ multiplex PCR, and TCRdb kept only the in-frame ones, dropping some. Of roughly 150,000 clones in the sample, around 68% were seen once. The V gene lost 5 bases and the J gene lost 2 bases, with 4 bases spanning the gap. The CDR3 covers 11 residues. Germline assignment: CDR1 SGHNT and CDR2 YENEEA. The sample is drawn from a study of cytomegalovirus exposure and HLA in healthy donors. Study findings and constraints: Researchers reportedly found TCR beta sequences accurately predicted most subjects' HLA-A and HLA-B alleles.

This clonotype originated in a man younger than 40 in good health and CMV-seropositive. Specimen: PBMCs. The chain couples TRBV11-3 to TRBJ2-7, with D unresolved. The CDR3 protein is CASSLTYEQYF. The DNA of the CDR3 is TGTGCCAGCAGCCTTACCTACGAGCAGTACTTC.